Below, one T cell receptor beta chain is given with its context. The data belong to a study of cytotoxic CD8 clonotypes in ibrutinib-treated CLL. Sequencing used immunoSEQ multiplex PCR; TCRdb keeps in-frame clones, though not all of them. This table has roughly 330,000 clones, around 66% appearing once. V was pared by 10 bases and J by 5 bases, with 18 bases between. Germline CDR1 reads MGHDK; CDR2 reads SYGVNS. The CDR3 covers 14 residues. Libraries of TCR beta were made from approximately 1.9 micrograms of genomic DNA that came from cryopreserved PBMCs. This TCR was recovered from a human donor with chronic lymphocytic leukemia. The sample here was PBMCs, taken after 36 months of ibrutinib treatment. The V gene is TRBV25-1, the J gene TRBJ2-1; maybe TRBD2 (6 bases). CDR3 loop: CAIAAGRIDNEQFF. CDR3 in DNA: TGTGCCATCGCGGCAGGGAGGATCGACAATGAGCAGTTCTTC.